The source of this T cell receptor (beta chain) is a study of T cell changes during pregnancy in multiple sclerosis. V gave up 4 bases and J gave up 2 bases; unmatched junction bases: 9. The CDR3 covers 17 residues. The V gene's germline CDR1 is SGDLS and CDR2 YYNGEE. TCRdb keeps only in-frame clones here, not all; method: immunoSEQ multiplex PCR. The sample lists about 77,000 clones, 89% occurring once. This rearrangement joins TRBV9 to TRBJ2-6; TRBD1 matches 7 bases. Sequences were derived from peripheral blood, sampled before pregnancy. This TCR was recovered from a female donor with multiple sclerosis, enrolled in a pregnancy study. The chain's CDR3 is CASSRDSPFAGANVLTF. DNA of the CDR3: TGTGCCAGCAGCCGGGACAGCCCTTTCGCTGGGGCCAACGTCCTGACTTTC.